This TCR beta chain was sequenced in a study of beta chain features in type 1 diabetes. Study details: No patient-donor differences in age, gender, total cells or subset yield. Investigators examined under 140 million sorted cells across all samples.

Expressed TCRB transcripts got sequenced, as all isolated RNA was reverse transcribed. Naive, central memory and regulatory T cell samples averaged about 3.4 million reads. Data came from immunoSEQ multiplex PCR; TCRdb stores just in-frame clones and leaves some out. The sample consists of 970,000 or so clones, under 20% of them appearing once. This clone has only a few counts. Its target is not known. The study's findings and limits: Patients with type 1 diabetes showed fewer VDJ junction insertions and more deletions.

The specimen sequenced was naive CD4+ T cells from blood. The source is a woman aged 18-30 years in good health.

CDR3 sequence: CASSPRTSSKDSYNEQFF. The CDR3 DNA sequence: TGTGCCAGCAGCCCCCGGACTTCCAGCAAAGACTCCTACAATGAGCAGTTCTTC. The chain has TRBV9 and TRBJ2-1; tentatively, D is TRBD2 (5 bases). CDR1 SGDLS and CDR2 YYNGEE come from the germline V gene. This CDR3 has 18 residues. V gave up 4 bases and J gave up 0 bases, with 20 bases separating them.